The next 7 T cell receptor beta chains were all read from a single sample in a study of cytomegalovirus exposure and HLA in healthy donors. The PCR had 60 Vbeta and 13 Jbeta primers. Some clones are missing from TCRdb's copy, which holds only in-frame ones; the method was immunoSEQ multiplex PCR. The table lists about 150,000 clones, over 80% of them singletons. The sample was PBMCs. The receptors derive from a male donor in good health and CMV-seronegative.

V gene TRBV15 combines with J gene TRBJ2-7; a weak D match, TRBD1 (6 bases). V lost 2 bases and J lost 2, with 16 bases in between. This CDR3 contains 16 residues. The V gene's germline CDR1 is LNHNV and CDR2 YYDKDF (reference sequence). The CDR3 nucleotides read TGTGCCACCAGCAGAAACAGGGAGAAGGGAACCTACGAGCAGTACTTC. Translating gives CATSRNREKGTYEQYF. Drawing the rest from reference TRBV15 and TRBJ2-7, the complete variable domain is DAMVIQNPRYQVTQFGKPVTLSCSQTLNHNVMYWYQQKSSQAPKLLFHYYDKDFNNEADTPDNFQSRRPNTSFCFLDIRSPGLGDTAMYLCATSRNREKGTYEQYFGPGTRLTVT.

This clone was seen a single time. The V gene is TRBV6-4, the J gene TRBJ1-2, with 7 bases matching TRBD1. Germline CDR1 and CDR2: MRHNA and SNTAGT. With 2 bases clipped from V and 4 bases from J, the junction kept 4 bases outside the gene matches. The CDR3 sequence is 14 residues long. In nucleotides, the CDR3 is TGTGCCAGCAGTGACGGGCAGGGGGTCTATGGCTACACCTTC. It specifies CASSDGQGVYGYTF.

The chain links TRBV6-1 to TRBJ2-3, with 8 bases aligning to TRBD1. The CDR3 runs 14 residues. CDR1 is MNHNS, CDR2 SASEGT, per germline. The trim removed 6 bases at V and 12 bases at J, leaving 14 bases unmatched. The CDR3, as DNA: TGTGCCAGCAGCATCTCGGACCAGGGGGCTGGTCAGTATTTT. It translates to CASSISDQGAGQYF.

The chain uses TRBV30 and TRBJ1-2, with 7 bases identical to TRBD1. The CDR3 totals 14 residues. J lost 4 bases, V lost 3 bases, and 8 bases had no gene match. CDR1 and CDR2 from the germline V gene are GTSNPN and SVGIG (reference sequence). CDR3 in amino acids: CAWSRGTVSYGYTF. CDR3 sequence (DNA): TGTGCCTGGAGCCGGGGGACAGTATCCTATGGCTACACCTTC.

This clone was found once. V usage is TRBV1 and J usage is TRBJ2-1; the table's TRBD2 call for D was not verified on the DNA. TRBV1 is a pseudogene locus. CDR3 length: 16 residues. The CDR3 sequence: CTSSQDRCSGRGEQFF. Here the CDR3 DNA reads TGCACCAGCAGCCAAGATCGGTGTAGCGGGAGGGGTGAGCAGTTCTTC.

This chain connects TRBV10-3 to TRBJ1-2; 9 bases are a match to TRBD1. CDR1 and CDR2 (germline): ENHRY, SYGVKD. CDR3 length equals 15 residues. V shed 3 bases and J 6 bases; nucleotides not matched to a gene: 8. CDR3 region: CAISDGRDRADGYTF. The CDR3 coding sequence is TGTGCCATCAGTGATGGGCGGGACAGGGCGGATGGCTACACCTTC.

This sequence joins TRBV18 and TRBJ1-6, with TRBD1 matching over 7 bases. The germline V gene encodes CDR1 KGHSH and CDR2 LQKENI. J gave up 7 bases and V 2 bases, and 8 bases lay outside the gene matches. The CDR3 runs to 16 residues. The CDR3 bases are TGTGCCAGCTCACCAACGGAACAGGGGACAAATTCACCCCTCCACTTT. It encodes CASSPTEQGTNSPLHF.